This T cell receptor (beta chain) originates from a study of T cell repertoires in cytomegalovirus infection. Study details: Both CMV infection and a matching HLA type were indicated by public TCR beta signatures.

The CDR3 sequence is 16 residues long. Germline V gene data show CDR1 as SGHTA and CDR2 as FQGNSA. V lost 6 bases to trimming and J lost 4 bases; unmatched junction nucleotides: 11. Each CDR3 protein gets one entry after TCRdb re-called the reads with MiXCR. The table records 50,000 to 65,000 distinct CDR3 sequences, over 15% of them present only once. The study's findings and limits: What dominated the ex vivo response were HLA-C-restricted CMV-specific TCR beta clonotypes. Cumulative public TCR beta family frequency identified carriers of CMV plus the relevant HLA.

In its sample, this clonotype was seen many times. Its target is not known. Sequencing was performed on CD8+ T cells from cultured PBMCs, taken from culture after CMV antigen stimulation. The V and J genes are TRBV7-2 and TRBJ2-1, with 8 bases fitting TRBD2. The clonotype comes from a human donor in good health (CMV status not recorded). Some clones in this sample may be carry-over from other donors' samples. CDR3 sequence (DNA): TGTGCCAGCAGGTCCTTAGTAGCGGGGCTTTACAATGAGCAGTTCTTC. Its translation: CASRSLVAGLYNEQFF.